The 22 T cell receptor beta chains given below trace back to one sample, sequenced in a study of STAT5B mutations in CD4+ large granular lymphocyte leukemia. Measured with immunoSEQ multiplex PCR; TCRdb has only the in-frame clones, and not every one. Counted here are about 30,000 clones, approximately 73% occurring once; the ten biggest clones make up around 2.1%. Material for sequencing was CD4+ T cells from blood buffy coats. Receptor source: a human donor in good health.

This clone turned up a few times. The chain uses TRBV7-2 and TRBJ1-6; D may be TRBD1 (6 bases). Deletions cut 3 bases from V and 7 bases from J, with 16 bases between. This CDR3 has 16 residues. Germline V CDR1 and CDR2: SGHTA, FQGNSA. CDR3 DNA: TGTGCCAGCAGCTTCGGCGGGGGGGCTAAGAATTCACCCCTCCACTTT. Translating it yields CASSFGGGAKNSPLHF.

CDR3 sequence reads: CASSQNPSYQETQYF. The DNA for the CDR3 is TGCGCCAGCAGCCAGAACCCTAGCTACCAAGAGACCCAGTACTTC. The chain is built from TRBV4-3 and TRBJ2-5; D is possibly TRBD2 (5 bases). The V and J ends lost 3 bases and 0 bases respectively, with 11 bases between them. The CDR3 is made up of 15 amino acids. CDR1 LGHNA and CDR2 YSLEER come from the germline V gene.

The V and J genes are TRBV4-2 and TRBJ2-5; TRBD2 agrees at 9 bases. This CDR3 region has 14 residues. Germline V gives CDR1 LGHNA, CDR2 YNFKEQ. With 4 bases clipped from V and 11 bases from J, the junction kept 11 bases outside the gene matches. This CDR3 reads CASSPLSGSEEQYF. CDR3 sequence (DNA): TGTGCCAGCAGCCCCCTTAGCGGGAGTGAAGAGCAGTACTTC.

The V gene is TRBV2, the J gene TRBJ1-1; 7 nucleotides match TRBD1. Unmatched junction bases numbered 6, after V lost 5 bases and J lost 3 bases. Germline CDR1 SNHLY, CDR2 FYNNEI. There are 14 residues in the CDR3. Here the CDR3 DNA reads TGTGCCAGCAGTCACTCCAGGGGGGACACTGAAGCTTTCTTT. Translating it yields CASSHSRGDTEAFF.

This clone was seen only once. The chain links TRBV29-1 to TRBJ2-3; 7 nucleotides align to TRBD1. V trimming: 3 bases; J trimming: 5 bases; junction bases outside the gene matches: 8. The CDR3 runs 14 residues. From germline, CDR1 is SQVTM and CDR2 ANQGSEA. CDR3 protein: CSVERTGLIDTQYF. As DNA, the CDR3 is TGCAGCGTTGAGCGGACAGGTCTAATAGATACGCAGTATTTT.

The chain joins TRBV27 to TRBJ1-3; 7 bases are shared with TRBD1. This CDR3 has 16 amino acids. J was trimmed by 0 bases and V by 2 bases; bases with no gene match: 4. CDR1 MNHEY and CDR2 SMNVEV come from the germline V gene (reference sequence). CDR3 region: CASSLRGQPSGNTIYF. Here the CDR3 DNA reads TGTGCCAGCAGTTTAAGGGGACAGCCCTCTGGAAACACCATATATTTT.

The chain couples TRBV18 to TRBJ1-1, with D possibly matching TRBD1 (5 bases). Germline assignment: CDR1 KGHSH and CDR2 LQKENI. The CDR3 contains 16 residues. Trimming stripped 7 bases from V and 1 base from J, with 19 bases between. CDR3 protein: CASFNSRGGTNTEAFF. DNA for the CDR3: TGTGCCAGCTTTAATTCCCGTGGGGGGACGAACACTGAAGCTTTCTTT.

This sequence joins TRBV19 and TRBJ1-4; D gene unclear. V was shortened by 9 bases and J by 8 bases, with 31 bases between the two germline ends. CDR3 length: 18 amino acids. Germline assignment: CDR1 LNHDA and CDR2 SQIVND (reference sequence). The CDR3 loop reads CASLEPSNSLVGNEKLFF. The CDR3 DNA reads as TGTGCCAGCTTAGAGCCGTCTAACAGCCTTGTAGGGAACGAAAAACTGTTTTTT.

The V and J genes are TRBV7-9 and TRBJ2-1, with D hard to call. The CDR3 is made up of 17 amino acids. Germline V lookup: CDR1 SEHNR, CDR2 FQNEAQ (reference sequence). The V end was cut by 4 bases, the J end by 0 bases, with 16 bases between. The CDR3 DNA sequence: TGTGCCAGCAGCTCCGAGATCCTCCAGAGCTCCTACAATGAGCAGTTCTTC. Protein sequence: CASSSEILQSSYNEQFF.

This sequence joins TRBV7-9 and TRBJ2-7; possibly TRBD1 or TRBD2 for D (5 bases each). This CDR3 comprises 10 residues. Germline assignment: CDR1 SEHNR and CDR2 FQNEAQ (reference sequence). The DNA of the CDR3 is TGTGCTGTGCAGGGAGACGAGCAGTACTTC. Residues: CAVQGDEQYF. The entire variable domain, with the rest obtained from reference TRBV7-9 and TRBJ2-7, is as follows: DTGVSQNPRHKITKRGQNVTFRCDPISEHNRLYWYRQTLGQGPEFLTYFQNEAQLEKSRLLSDRFSAERPKGSFSTLEIQRTEQGDSAMYLCAVQGDEQYFGPGTRLTVT.

This clone has only a few counts. CDR3 loop: CASSTPPEQPQHF. The CDR3 nucleotides are TGTGCCAGCAGTACCCCCCCCGAACAGCCCCAGCATTTT. V and J are TRBV28 and TRBJ1-5; D unresolved. V was pared by 5 bases and J by 7 bases, with 12 bases between. The CDR3 runs 13 residues. Germline-derived CDR1 and CDR2 are MDHEN and SYDVKM.

In its sample, this clone was seen a few times. V gene TRBV6-6 combines with J gene TRBJ1-1; D is uncertain. CDR3 length equals 11 residues. V gave up 7 bases and J gave up 7 bases, with 10 bases separating them. The germline V gene has CDR1 MNHNY and CDR2 SVGAGI (reference sequence). In DNA form, the CDR3 reads TGTGCCAGCACCGGGCCGAGTGAAGCTTTCTTT. This codes for CASTGPSEAFF.

The rearrangement joins TRBV18 to TRBJ2-3, with unresolved D. CDR3 size: 15 residues. Trimming removed 6 bases at V and 0 bases at J, with 13 bases between. Germline CDR1 reads KGHSH; CDR2 reads LQKENI. The DNA of the CDR3 is TGTGCCAGCTCCTCGGTGGGGATTAGCACAGATACGCAGTATTTT. Its translation: CASSSVGISTDTQYF.

The J gene is TRBJ2-1, the V gene TRBV5-1; 9 positions match TRBD1. The trim removed 4 bases at V and 1 base at J, leaving 6 bases unmatched. The CDR3 length is 16 residues. Germline-derived CDR1 and CDR2 are SGHRS and YFSETQ. The CDR3 DNA sequence: TGCGCCAGCAGCCCGGGACAGGGAATTTCCTACAATGAGCAGTTCTTC. It specifies CASSPGQGISYNEQFF. Based on the CDR3 plus reference TRBV5-1 and TRBJ2-1, the full variable domain is KAGVTQTPRYLIKTRGQQVTLSCSPISGHRSVSWYQQTPGQGLQFLFEYFSETQRNKGNFPGRFSGRQFSNSRSEMNVSTLELGDSALYLCASSPGQGISYNEQFFGPGTRLTVL.

The rearrangement links TRBV9 to TRBJ2-4; the D call may be TRBD1 or TRBD2 (5 bases each). Germline V gene lookup returns CDR1 SGDLS and CDR2 YYNGEE. V lost 0 bases to trimming and J lost 2 bases, with 9 bases between them. This CDR3 has 15 residues. CDR3 protein: CASSVDEGSKNIQYF. DNA of the CDR3: TGTGCCAGCAGCGTAGATGAGGGGTCCAAAAACATTCAGTACTTC.

The rearrangement links TRBV11-2 to TRBJ2-7; the match to TRBD1 covers 9 bases. The CDR3 is made up of 14 amino acids. The V gene's germline CDR1 is SGHAT and CDR2 FQNNGV. V lost 5 bases and J lost 4; bases outside the gene matches: 6. The CDR3 DNA reads as TGTGCCAGCAGCCTACAGGGGGCGCGATACGAGCAGTACTTC. Amino acids: CASSLQGARYEQYF.

This chain joins TRBV14 and TRBJ1-2; unclear D gene. V lost 2 bases and J lost 2, with 3 bases in between. The CDR3 loop spans 12 amino acids. Per germline, CDR1 SGHDN and CDR2 FVKESK. CDR3 sequence reads: CASSQNNYGYTF. CDR3 coding DNA: TGTGCCAGCAGCCAAAACAACTATGGCTACACCTTC. Looking up the rest from reference TRBV14 and TRBJ1-2 gives the full variable domain: EAGVTQFPSHSVIEKGQTVTLRCDPISGHDNLYWYRRVMGKEIKFLLHFVKESKQDESGMPNNRFLAERTGGTYSTLKVQPAELEDSGVYFCASSQNNYGYTFGSGTRLTVV.

The chain has TRBV6-5 and TRBJ2-5; possible D gene TRBD1, 5 bases. The CDR3 is made up of 15 amino acids. V dropped 2 bases and J dropped 3 bases, with 13 bases sitting between them. The germline V gene has CDR1 MNHEY and CDR2 SVGAGI. CDR3 nucleotide sequence: TGTGCCAGCAGTTACACGACAGCCCCCAAAGAGACCCAGTACTTC. Its protein product is CASSYTTAPKETQYF.

This chain uses TRBV27 with TRBJ2-7; TRBD1 aligns across 7 bases. Germline assignment: CDR1 MNHEY and CDR2 SMNVEV (reference sequence). The CDR3 has 14 amino acids. Unmatched junction bases numbered 3, after V lost 3 bases and J lost 1 base. The CDR3 sequence: CASSLLQGSYEQYF. CDR3 nucleotides: TGTGCCAGCAGTTTGCTACAGGGGTCCTACGAGCAGTACTTC.

The chain couples TRBV4-2 to TRBJ1-5; no definite D call. Trimming stripped 4 bases from V and 15 bases from J, with 22 bases between. This CDR3 has 14 residues. The germline gives CDR1 LGHNA, CDR2 YNFKEQ. CDR3 in DNA: TGTGCCAGCAGCCCCGAGGGAGGTCAGGCACAGATGCATTTT. This gives the protein CASSPEGGQAQMHF.

Written as DNA, the CDR3 is TGTGCCAGCAGCCCCAGGGCGGGCAATGAGCAGTTCTTC. Residues: CASSPRAGNEQFF. The V gene is TRBV21-1, the J gene TRBJ2-1. TRBV21-1 is a known pseudogene. The CDR3 sequence is 13 residues long.

In its sample, this clone was seen a few times. The chain combines TRBV4-1 with TRBJ1-1, with D hard to call. From germline, CDR1 is MGHRA and CDR2 YSYEKL. There are 16 residues in the CDR3. Trimming took off 1 base at V and 1 base at J, with 13 bases between the two ends. The CDR3 is CASSQAEQTKNTEAFF. In DNA, the CDR3 is TGCGCCAGCAGCCAAGCGGAACAGACTAAGAACACTGAAGCTTTCTTT.